This is a list of T cell receptor beta chains from one sample in a study of blood T cell repertoires in COVID-19. The protocol was immunoSEQ multiplex PCR, while the TCRdb copy is restricted to in-frame clones and leaves out a portion. Of over 150,000 clones listed, under 90% are singletons. The sample comprised PBMCs or T cells enriched from blood (not recorded which). These receptors were obtained from a man aged 50 to 59 who had recovered from COVID-19. The CDR3 runs from the conserved cysteine through the conserved F or W. Fields, in order: J gene, D gene, clone size, V gene, CDR3 protein, CDR3 DNA. The D gene is left open where the match is weak. Clone size is given for some rows only: seen once, a few or many times, or a class if the clone is expanded.

>TRBJ2-1|TRBD2|-|TRBV29-1
CSVPETTSGGYYNEQFF
TGCAGCGTCCCAGAAACTACTAGCGGGGGGTACTACAATGAGCAGTTCTTC
>TRBJ2-1|-|-|TRBV6-2/TRBV6-3
CASSWPEQFF
TGTGCCAGCAGTTGGCCTGAGCAGTTCTTC
>TRBJ1-1|-|once|TRBV6-5
CASSRDTNTEAFF
TGTGCCAGCAGCAGGGACACGAACACTGAAGCTTTCTTT
>TRBJ2-2|TRBD2|-|TRBV9
CASSVVDSGGTGELFF
TGTGCCAGCAGCGTAGTAGATAGCGGGGGCACCGGGGAGCTGTTTTTT
>TRBJ2-1|TRBD2|-|TRBV7-3
CASSSLAGGRQEQFF
TGTGCCAGCAGCTCACTAGCGGGGGGGCGGCAGGAGCAGTTCTTC
>TRBJ2-1|TRBD2|-|TRBV11-3
CASSGTSGGSSYNEQFF
TGTGCCAGCAGCGGGACTAGCGGGGGGAGCTCCTACAATGAGCAGTTCTTC
>TRBJ1-4|TRBD1|-|TRBV13
CASTLRGLQGEKLFF
TGTGCCAGCACCCTTAGGGGGCTCCAGGGGGAAAAACTGTTTTTT
>TRBJ1-1|TRBD1|once|TRBV19
CASSTGTGFTEAFF
TGTGCCAGTAGTACCGGGACAGGTTTCACTGAAGCTTTCTTT
>TRBJ2-5|TRBD1|-|TRBV2
CASSAGQGALPETQYF
TGTGCCAGCAGCGCGGGACAGGGGGCGCTTCCAGAGACCCAGTACTTC
>TRBJ2-7|TRBD1|-|TRBV19
CASSTYGTGAYEQYF
TGTGCCAGTAGTACTTACGGGACAGGGGCCTACGAGCAGTACTTC
>TRBJ1-2|-|-|TRBV5-1
CASSLEEAYGYTF
TGCGCCAGCAGCTTGGAGGAGGCCTATGGCTACACCTTC
>TRBJ2-5|TRBD2|-|TRBV9
CASSDPGTSGIGETQYF
TGTGCCAGCAGCGACCCCGGGACTAGCGGGATAGGAGAGACCCAGTACTTC
>TRBJ2-2|TRBD1|-|TRBV4-1
CASSQDGQGMGTGELFF
TGCGCCAGCAGCCAAGATGGACAGGGGATGGGCACCGGGGAGCTGTTTTTT
>TRBJ2-6|-|-|TRBV7-9
CASSFDPGVGANVLTF
TGTGCCAGCAGCTTCGATCCAGGGGTCGGGGCCAACGTCCTGACTTTC
>TRBJ2-3|TRBD2|once|TRBV7-3
CASSSPSGLAGAADTQYF
TGTGCCAGCAGCTCCCCTTCGGGACTAGCGGGAGCAGCAGATACGCAGTATTTT
>TRBJ1-4|-|-|TRBV18
CASSRSGSNEKLFF
TGTGCCAGCTCCAGATCCGGGTCTAATGAAAAACTGTTTTTT
>TRBJ2-5|TRBD1|-|TRBV7-2
CASSLGGRGQGRLETQYF
TGTGCCAGCAGCTTAGGGGGTAGGGGACAGGGGCGTTTAGAGACCCAGTACTTC
>TRBJ1-2|-|-|TRBV6-5
CASSYRHGTSYGYTF
TGTGCCAGCAGTTACCGTCACGGGACTTCATATGGCTACACCTTC
>TRBJ2-3|TRBD2|few|TRBV7-2
CASSLTASGSGVTDTQYF
TGTGCCAGCAGCTTAACGGCTTCGGGTAGCGGGGTCACAGATACGCAGTATTTT
>TRBJ1-6|-|-|TRBV5-1
CASKRGAENSPLHF
TGCGCCAGCAAGCGGGGGGCCGAGAATTCACCCCTCCACTTT
>TRBJ2-2|TRBD2|-|TRBV5-1
CASSLASGNTGELFF
TGCGCCAGCAGCTTGGCTAGCGGGAACACCGGGGAGCTGTTTTTT
>TRBJ1-1|-|-|TRBV24-1
CATSDSRVGAFF
TGTGCCACCAGTGACTCCAGGGTTGGAGCTTTCTTT